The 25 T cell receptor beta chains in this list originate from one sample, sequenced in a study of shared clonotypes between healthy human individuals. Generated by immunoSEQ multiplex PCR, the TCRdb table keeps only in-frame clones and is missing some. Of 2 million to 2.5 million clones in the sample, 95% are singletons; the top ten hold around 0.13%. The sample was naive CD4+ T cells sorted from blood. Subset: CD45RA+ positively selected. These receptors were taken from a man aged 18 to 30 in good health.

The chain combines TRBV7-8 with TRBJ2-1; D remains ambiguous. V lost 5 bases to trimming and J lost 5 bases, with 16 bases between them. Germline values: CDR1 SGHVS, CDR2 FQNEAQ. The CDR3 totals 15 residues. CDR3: CASSLASYSDNEQFF. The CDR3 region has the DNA TGTGCCAGCAGCCTGGCCTCGTACTCAGACAATGAGCAGTTCTTC. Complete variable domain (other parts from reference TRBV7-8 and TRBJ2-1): GAGVSQSPRYKVAKRGQDVALRCDPISGHVSLFWYQQALGQGPEFLTYFQNEAQLDKSGLPSDRFFAERPEGSVSTLKIQRTQQEDSAVYLCASSLASYSDNEQFFGPGTRLTVL.

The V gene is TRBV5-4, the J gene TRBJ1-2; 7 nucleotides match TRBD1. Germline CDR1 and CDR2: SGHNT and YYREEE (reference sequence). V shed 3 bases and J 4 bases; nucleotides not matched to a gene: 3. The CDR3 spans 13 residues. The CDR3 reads CASSYGTAYGYTF. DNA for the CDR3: TGTGCCAGCAGCTATGGGACAGCCTATGGCTACACCTTC. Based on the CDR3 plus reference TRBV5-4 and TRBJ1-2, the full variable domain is ETGVTQSPTHLIKTRGQQVTLRCSSQSGHNTVSWYQQALGQGPQFIFQYYREEENGRGNFPPRFSGLQFPNYSSELNVNALELDDSALYLCASSYGTAYGYTFGSGTRLTVV.

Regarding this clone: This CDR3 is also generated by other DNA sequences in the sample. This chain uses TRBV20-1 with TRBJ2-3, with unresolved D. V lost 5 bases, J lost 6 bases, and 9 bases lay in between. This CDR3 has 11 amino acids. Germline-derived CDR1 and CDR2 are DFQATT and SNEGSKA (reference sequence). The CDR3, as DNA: TGCAGTGCTTTGACTTTGGATACGCAGTATTTT. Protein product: CSALTLDTQYF.

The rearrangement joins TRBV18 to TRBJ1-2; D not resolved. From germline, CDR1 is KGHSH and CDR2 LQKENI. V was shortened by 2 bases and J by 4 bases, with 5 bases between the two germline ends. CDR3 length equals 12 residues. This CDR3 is CASSPTLYGYTF. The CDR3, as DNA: TGTGCCAGCTCACCAACGCTCTATGGCTACACCTTC.

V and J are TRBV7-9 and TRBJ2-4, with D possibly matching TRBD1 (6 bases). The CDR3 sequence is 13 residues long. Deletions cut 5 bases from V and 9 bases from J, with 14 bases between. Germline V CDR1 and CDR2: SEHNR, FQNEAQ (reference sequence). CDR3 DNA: TGTGCCAGCAGCACCCCGGGACAAAGCATTCAGTACTTC. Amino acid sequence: CASSTPGQSIQYF. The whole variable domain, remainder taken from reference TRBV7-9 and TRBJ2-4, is DTGVSQNPRHKITKRGQNVTFRCDPISEHNRLYWYRQTLGQGPEFLTYFQNEAQLEKSRLLSDRFSAERPKGSFSTLEIQRTEQGDSAMYLCASSTPGQSIQYFGAGTRLSVL.

The CDR3 nucleotides read TGTGCCAGCAGTGCAAGACAGGGTTCACTGTTTTTT. This codes for CASSARQGSLFF. The chain uses TRBV6-1 and TRBJ1-4, with 7 bases identical to TRBD1. Germline trimming cut 4 bases from V and 13 bases from J; bases unmatched to any gene: 6. Germline V CDR1 and CDR2: MNHNS, SASEGT. This CDR3 has 12 amino acids.

The CDR3 sequence: CASSPQTGGGTEAFF. As DNA, the CDR3 is TGTGCCAGCAGCCCCCAGACCGGAGGAGGAACTGAAGCTTTCTTT. The chain combines TRBV5-4 with TRBJ1-1, with D hard to call. The CDR3 runs 15 residues. CDR1 is SGHNT, CDR2 YYREEE, per germline (reference sequence). V gave up 4 bases and J gave up 5 bases, with 18 bases separating them.

The CDR3 bases are TGTGCCAGCAGCCAAGGACTAGCGGGAGCAGAGACCCAGTACTTC. Translation gives CASSQGLAGAETQYF. This chain links TRBV14 with TRBJ2-5; 12 positions match TRBD2. Trimming at V came to 1 base and at J to 4 bases, leaving 1 base not matched to a gene. Germline values: CDR1 SGHDN, CDR2 FVKESK. This CDR3 has 15 residues.

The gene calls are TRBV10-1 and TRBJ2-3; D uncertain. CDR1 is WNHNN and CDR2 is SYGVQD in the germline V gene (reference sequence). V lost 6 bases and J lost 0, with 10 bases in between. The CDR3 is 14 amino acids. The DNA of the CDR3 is TGCGCCAGCAGCCTTGGTCCTAGCACAGATACGCAGTATTTT. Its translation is CASSLGPSTDTQYF.

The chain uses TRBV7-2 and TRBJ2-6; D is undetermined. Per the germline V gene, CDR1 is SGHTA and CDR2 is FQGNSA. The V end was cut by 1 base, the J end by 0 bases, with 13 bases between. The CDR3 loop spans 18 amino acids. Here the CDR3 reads CASSLVSRVISGANVLTF. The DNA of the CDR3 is TGTGCCAGCAGCTTAGTGAGTAGAGTAATCTCTGGGGCCAACGTCCTGACTTTC. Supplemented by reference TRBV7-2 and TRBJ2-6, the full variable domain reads GAGVSQSPSNKVTEKGKDVELRCDPISGHTALYWYRQSLGQGLEFLIYFQGNSAPDKSGLPSDRFSAERTGGSVSTLTIQRTQQEDSAVYLCASSLVSRVISGANVLTFGAGSRLTVL.

CDR3 residues: CSVRAGSPFGDAEETQYF. The CDR3 DNA sequence: TGCAGCGTTAGGGCCGGGTCCCCGTTCGGTGACGCGGAAGAGACCCAGTACTTC. The chain carries TRBV29-1 and TRBJ2-5; D ambiguous. Deletions cut 5 bases from V and 3 bases from J, with 28 bases between. Germline lookup yields CDR1 SQVTM and CDR2 ANQGSEA. This CDR3 region has 18 residues.

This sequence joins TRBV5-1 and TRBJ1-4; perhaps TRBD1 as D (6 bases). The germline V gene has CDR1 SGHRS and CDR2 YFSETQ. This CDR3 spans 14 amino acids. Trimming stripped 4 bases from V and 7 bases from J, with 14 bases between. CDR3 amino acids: CASSLLQGSEKLFF. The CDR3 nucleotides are TGCGCCAGCAGCCTCTTACAGGGAAGTGAAAAACTGTTTTTT.

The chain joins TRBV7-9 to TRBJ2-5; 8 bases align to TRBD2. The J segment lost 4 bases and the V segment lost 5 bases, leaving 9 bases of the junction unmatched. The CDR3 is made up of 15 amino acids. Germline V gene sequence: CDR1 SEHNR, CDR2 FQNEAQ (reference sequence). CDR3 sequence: CASSTAFAGGETQYF. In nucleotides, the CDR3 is TGTGCCAGCAGCACAGCTTTTGCGGGAGGAGAGACCCAGTACTTC. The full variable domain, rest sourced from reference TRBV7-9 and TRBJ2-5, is DTGVSQNPRHKITKRGQNVTFRCDPISEHNRLYWYRQTLGQGPEFLTYFQNEAQLEKSRLLSDRFSAERPKGSFSTLEIQRTEQGDSAMYLCASSTAFAGGETQYFGPGTRLLVL.

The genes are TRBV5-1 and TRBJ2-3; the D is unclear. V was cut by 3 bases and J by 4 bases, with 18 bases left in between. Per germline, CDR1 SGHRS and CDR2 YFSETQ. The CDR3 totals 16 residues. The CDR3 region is CASSSNTLLAADTQYF. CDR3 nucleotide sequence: TGCGCCAGCAGCTCAAACACCCTATTGGCAGCAGATACGCAGTATTTT. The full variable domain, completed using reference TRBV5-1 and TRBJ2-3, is KAGVTQTPRYLIKTRGQQVTLSCSPISGHRSVSWYQQTPGQGLQFLFEYFSETQRNKGNFPGRFSGRQFSNSRSEMNVSTLELGDSALYLCASSSNTLLAADTQYFGPGTRLTVL.

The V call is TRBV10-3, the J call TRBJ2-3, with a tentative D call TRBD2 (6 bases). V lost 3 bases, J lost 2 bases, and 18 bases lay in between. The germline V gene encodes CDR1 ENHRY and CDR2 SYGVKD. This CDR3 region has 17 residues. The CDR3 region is CAISDDQRASFTDTQYF. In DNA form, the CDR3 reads TGTGCCATCAGTGATGACCAGCGGGCCAGTTTCACAGATACGCAGTATTTT.

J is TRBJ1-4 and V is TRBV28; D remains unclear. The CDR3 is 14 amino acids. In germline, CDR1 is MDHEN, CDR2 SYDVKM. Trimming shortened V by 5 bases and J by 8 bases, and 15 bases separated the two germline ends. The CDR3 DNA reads TGTGCCAGCAGTCCCCCAGGCCGGCAGGAAAAACTGTTTTTT. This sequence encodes CASSPPGRQEKLFF.

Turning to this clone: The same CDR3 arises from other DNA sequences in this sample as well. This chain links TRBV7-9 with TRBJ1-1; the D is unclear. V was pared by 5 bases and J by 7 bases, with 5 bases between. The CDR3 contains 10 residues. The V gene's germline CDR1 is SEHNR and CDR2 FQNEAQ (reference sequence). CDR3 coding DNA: TGTGCCAGCAGCCTACTTGAAGCTTTCTTT. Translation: CASSLLEAFF.

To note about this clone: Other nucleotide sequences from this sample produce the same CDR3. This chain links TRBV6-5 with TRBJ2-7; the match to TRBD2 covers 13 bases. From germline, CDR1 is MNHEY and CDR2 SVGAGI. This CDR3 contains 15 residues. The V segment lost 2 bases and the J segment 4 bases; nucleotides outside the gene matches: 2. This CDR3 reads CASSYGLAGVYEQYF. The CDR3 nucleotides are TGTGCCAGCAGTTACGGACTAGCGGGAGTATACGAGCAGTACTTC.

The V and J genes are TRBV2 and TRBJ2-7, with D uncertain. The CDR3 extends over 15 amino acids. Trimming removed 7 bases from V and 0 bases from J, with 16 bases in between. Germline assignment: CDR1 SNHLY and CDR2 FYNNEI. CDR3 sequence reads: CASINNGRSSYEQYF. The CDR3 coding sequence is TGTGCCAGCATAAACAACGGCCGAAGCTCCTACGAGCAGTACTTC. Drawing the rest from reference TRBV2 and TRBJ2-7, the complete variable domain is EPEVTQTPSHQVTQMGQEVILRCVPISNHLYFYWYRQILGQKVEFLVSFYNNEISEKSEIFDDQFSVERPDGSNFTLKIRSTKLEDSAMYFCASINNGRSSYEQYFGPGTRLTVT.

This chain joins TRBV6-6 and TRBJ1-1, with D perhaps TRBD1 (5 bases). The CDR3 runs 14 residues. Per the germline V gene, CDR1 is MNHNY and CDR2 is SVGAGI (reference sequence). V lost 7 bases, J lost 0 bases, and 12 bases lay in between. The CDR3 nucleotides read TGTGCCAGCAATGGGGGGGTCATGAACACTGAAGCTTTCTTT. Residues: CASNGGVMNTEAFF.

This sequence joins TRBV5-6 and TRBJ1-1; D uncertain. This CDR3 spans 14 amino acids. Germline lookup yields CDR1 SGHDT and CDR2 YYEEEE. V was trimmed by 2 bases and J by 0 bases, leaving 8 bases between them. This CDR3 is CASSFRKVNTEAFF. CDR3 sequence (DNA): TGTGCCAGCAGCTTCCGTAAGGTGAACACTGAAGCTTTCTTT.

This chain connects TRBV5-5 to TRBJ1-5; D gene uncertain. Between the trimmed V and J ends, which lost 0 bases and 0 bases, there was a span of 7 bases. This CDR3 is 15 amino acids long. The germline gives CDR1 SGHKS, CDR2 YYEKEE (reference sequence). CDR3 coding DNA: TGTGCCAGCAGCTTGGCCGTCAATAGCAATCAGCCCCAGCATTTT. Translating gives CASSLAVNSNQPQHF.

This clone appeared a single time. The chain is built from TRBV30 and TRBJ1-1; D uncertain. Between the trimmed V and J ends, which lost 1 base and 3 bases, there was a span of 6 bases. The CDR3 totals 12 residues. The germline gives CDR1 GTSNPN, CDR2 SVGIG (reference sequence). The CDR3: CAWSGTDTEAFF. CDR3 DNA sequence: TGTGCCTGGAGTGGGACGGACACTGAAGCTTTCTTT.

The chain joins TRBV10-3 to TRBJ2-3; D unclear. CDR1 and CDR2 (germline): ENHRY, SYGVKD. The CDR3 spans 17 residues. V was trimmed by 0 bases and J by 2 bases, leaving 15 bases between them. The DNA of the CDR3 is TGTGCCATCAGTGAGTCGAGAGGTCTCCCCACCACAGATACGCAGTATTTT. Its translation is CAISESRGLPTTDTQYF.

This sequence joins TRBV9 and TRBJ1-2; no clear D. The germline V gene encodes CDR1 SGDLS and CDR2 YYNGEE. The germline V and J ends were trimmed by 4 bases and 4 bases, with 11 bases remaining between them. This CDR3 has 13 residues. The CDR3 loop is CASSIDGVYGYTF. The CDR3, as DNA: TGTGCCAGCAGCATCGATGGGGTCTATGGCTACACCTTC.